One T cell receptor (beta chain) is described in this entry. 60 Vbeta and 13 Jbeta primers were used in PCR. Generated by immunoSEQ multiplex PCR, the TCRdb table keeps only in-frame clones and is missing some. The sample lists 100,000 to 150,000 clones; roughly 15% were seen once. There are 16 residues in the CDR3. V was clipped by 7 bases and J by 0 bases; unmatched bases: 9. The germline CDR1 and CDR2 sequences are LNHNV and YYDKDF (reference sequence). The entry originates in a study of cytomegalovirus exposure and HLA in healthy donors. The TCR sequence derives from a female donor in good health and CMV-seropositive. This rearrangement joins TRBV15 to TRBJ1-3; 7 bases agree with TRBD1. The sequencing input was PBMCs. Here the CDR3 reads CATNDRERGSGNTIYF. The CDR3 nucleotides are TGTGCCACCAACGACAGGGAAAGGGGCTCTGGAAACACCATATATTTT.